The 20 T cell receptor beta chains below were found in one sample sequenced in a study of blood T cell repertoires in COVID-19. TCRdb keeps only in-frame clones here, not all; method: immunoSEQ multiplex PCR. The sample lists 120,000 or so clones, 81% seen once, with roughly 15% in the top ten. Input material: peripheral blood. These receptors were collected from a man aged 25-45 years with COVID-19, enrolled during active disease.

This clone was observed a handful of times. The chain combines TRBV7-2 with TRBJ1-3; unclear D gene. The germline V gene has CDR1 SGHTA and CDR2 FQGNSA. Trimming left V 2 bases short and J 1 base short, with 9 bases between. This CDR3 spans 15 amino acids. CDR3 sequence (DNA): TGTGCCAGCAGCTTATCCGTCTCGTCTGGAAACACCATATATTTT. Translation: CASSLSVSSGNTIYF.

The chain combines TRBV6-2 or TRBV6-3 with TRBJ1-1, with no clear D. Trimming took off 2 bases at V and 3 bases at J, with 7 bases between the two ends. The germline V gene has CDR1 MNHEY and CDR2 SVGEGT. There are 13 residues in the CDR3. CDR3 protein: CASSYSGYTEAFF. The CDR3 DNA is TGTGCCAGCAGTTACAGCGGGTACACTGAAGCTTTCTTT.

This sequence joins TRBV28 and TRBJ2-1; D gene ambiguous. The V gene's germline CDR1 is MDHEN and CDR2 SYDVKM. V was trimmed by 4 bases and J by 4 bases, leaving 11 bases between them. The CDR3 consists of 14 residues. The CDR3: CASSSRLPYNEQFF. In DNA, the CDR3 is TGTGCCAGCAGTTCCCGGTTGCCGTACAATGAGCAGTTCTTC.

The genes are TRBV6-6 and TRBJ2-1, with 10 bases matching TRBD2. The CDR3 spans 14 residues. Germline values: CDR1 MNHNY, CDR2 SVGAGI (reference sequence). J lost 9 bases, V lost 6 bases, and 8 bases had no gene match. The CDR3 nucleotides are TGTGCCAGCAGCGTGAGTAGCGGGGGGTTTGAGCAGTTCTTC. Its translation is CASSVSSGGFEQFF.

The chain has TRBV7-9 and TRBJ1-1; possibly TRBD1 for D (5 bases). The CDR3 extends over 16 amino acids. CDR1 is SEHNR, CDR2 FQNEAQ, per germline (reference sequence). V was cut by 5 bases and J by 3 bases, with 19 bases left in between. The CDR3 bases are TGTGCCAGCAGCCCCCCACGAGGGGCGGGGGACACTGAAGCTTTCTTT. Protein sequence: CASSPPRGAGDTEAFF. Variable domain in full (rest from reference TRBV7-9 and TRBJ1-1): DTGVSQNPRHKITKRGQNVTFRCDPISEHNRLYWYRQTLGQGPEFLTYFQNEAQLEKSRLLSDRFSAERPKGSFSTLEIQRTEQGDSAMYLCASSPPRGAGDTEAFFGQGTRLTVV.

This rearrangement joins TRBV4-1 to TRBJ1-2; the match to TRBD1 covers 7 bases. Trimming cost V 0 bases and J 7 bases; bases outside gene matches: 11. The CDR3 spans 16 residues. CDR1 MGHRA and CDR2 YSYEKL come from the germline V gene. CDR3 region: CASSQEIRGRSSGYTF. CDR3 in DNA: TGCGCCAGCAGCCAAGAAATAAGGGGGCGGAGTAGTGGCTACACCTTC.

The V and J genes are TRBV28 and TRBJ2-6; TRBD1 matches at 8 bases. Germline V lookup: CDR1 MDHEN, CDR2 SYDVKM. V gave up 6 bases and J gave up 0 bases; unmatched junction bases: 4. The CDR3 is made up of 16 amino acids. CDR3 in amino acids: CASSSTGDSGANVLTF. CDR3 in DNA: TGTGCCAGCAGCTCGACAGGGGACTCTGGGGCCAACGTCCTGACTTTC.

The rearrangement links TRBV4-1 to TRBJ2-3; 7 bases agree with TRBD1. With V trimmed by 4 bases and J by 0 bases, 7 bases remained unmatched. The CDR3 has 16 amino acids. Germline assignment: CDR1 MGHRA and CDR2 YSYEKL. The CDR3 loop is CASSPVDRISTDTQYF. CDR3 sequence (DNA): TGCGCCAGCAGCCCGGTGGACAGGATCAGCACAGATACGCAGTATTTT.

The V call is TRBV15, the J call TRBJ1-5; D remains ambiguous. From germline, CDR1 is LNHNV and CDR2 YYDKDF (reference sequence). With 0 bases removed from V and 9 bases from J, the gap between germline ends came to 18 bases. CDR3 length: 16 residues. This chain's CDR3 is CATSRDRGRVARPQHF. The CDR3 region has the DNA TGTGCCACCAGCAGAGATCGAGGGCGGGTCGCGCGGCCCCAGCATTTT.

For the CDR3, the DNA is TGTGCCAGCAGCCATAAAACCGACAGCCCCTATGGTGGGTCTACGGGCCAGTTCTTC. Encoded protein: CASSHKTDSPYGGSTGQFF. The chain recombines TRBV3-1 (or the pseudogene TRBV3-2) with TRBJ2-1; possible D gene TRBD1, 5 bases. V lost 3 bases and J lost 13, with 34 bases in between. The CDR3 contains 19 residues. CDR1 is LGHDT and CDR2 is YNNKEL in the germline V gene (reference sequence).

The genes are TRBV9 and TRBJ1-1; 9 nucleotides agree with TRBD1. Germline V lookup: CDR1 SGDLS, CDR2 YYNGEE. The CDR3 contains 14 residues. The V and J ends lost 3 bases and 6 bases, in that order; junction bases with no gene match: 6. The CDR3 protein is CASSGTGVGAEAFF. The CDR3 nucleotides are TGTGCCAGCAGCGGGACAGGGGTCGGCGCTGAAGCTTTCTTT.

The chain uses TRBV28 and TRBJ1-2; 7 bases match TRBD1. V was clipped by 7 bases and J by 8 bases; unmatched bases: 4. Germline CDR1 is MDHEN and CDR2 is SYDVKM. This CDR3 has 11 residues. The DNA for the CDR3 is TGTGCCAGCAACAGGGGCTTAGGCTACACCTTC. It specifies CASNRGLGYTF.

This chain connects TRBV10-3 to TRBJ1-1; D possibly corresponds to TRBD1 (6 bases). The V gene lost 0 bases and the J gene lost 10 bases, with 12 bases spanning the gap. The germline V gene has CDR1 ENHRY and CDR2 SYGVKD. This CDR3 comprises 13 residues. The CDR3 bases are TGTGCCATCAGTGAGTCGGGGGGGGCACGAGCTTTCTTT. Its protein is CAISESGGARAFF.

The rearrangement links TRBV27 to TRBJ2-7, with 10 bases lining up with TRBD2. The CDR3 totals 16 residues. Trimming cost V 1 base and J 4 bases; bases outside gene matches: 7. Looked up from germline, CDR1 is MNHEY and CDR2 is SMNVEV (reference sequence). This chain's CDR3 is CASSLYGLADHYEQYF. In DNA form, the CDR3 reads TGTGCCAGCAGTTTATACGGACTAGCGGACCATTACGAGCAGTACTTC.

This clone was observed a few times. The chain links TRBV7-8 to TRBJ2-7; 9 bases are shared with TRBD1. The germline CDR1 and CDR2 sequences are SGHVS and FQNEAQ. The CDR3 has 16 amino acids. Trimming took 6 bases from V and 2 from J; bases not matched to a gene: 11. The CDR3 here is CASSTSAGTGTYEQYF. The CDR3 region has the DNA TGTGCCAGCAGTACTTCAGCCGGGACAGGGACCTACGAGCAGTACTTC.

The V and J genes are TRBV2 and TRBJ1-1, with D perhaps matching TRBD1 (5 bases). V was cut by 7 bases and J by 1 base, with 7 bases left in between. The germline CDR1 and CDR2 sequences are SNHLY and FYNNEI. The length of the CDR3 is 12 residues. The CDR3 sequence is CASIDRNTEAFF. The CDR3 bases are TGTGCCAGCATTGACAGGAACACTGAAGCTTTCTTT.

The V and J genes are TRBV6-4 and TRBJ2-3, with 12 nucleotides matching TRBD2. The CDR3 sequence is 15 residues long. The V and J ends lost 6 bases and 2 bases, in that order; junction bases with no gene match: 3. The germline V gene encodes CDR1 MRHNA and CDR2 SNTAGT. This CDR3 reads CASSRTSGDTDTQYF. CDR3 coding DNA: TGTGCCAGCAGCCGGACTAGCGGGGACACAGATACGCAGTATTTT.

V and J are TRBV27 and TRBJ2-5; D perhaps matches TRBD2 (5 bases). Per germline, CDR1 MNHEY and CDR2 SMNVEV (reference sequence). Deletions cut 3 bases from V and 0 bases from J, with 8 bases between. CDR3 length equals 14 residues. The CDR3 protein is CASSLSGNQETQYF. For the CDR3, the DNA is TGTGCCAGCAGTTTGTCCGGGAACCAAGAGACCCAGTACTTC.

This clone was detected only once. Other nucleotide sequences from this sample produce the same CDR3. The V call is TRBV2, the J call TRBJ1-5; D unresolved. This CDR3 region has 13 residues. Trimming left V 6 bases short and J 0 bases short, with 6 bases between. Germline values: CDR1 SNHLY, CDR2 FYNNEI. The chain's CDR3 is CASRRDSNQPQHF. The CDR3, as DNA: TGTGCCAGCAGGCGGGATAGCAATCAGCCCCAGCATTTT.

For the CDR3, the DNA is TGTGCCAGCAGCTTAGCTACGGTGTCTAGCGGGAGTACAGATACGCAGTATTTT. Translating it yields CASSLATVSSGSTDTQYF. The rearrangement uses TRBV7-8 and TRBJ2-3; 10 bases align to TRBD2. The CDR3 spans 18 residues. The V gene end was trimmed by 0 bases and the J gene end by 3 bases; junction bases not matched to a gene: 9. Germline V lookup: CDR1 SGHVS, CDR2 FQNEAQ.